A selection of T cell receptor beta chains follows, all from one sample in a study of Ad26.COV2.S vaccination and SARS-CoV-2 variants. This table comes from immunoSEQ multiplex PCR, and its TCRdb copy is limited to in-frame clones, with some not included. The profile shows roughly 510,000 clones, 70% to 90% of them singletons. The specimen was peripheral blood, collected in a trial of Ad26.COV2.S vaccine versus placebo. The receptors derive from a person aged 18-65 years who received the Ad26.COV2.S COVID-19 vaccine or a placebo. Both conserved end residues are trimmed from each CDR3.

j_gene: TRBJ2-5
v_gene: TRBV14
CDR3aa: ASSPRQTVGRETQY

j_gene: TRBJ2-3
v_gene: TRBV30
CDR3aa: AWSVDTQY

j_gene: TRBJ2-5
v_gene: TRBV28
CDR3aa: ASRTGAQETQY

j_gene: TRBJ1-2
v_gene: TRBV29-1
CDR3aa: SVADRGSGGGGYT

j_gene: TRBJ1-5
v_gene: TRBV2
CDR3aa: ASRGAGGNNQPQH

j_gene: TRBJ1-5
v_gene: TRBV5-5
CDR3aa: ASSLAGTVISPQH

j_gene: TRBJ2-7
v_gene: TRBV5-4
CDR3aa: ASSLSGRSGEY

j_gene: TRBJ1-1
v_gene: TRBV19
CDR3aa: ASSLHLPNTEAF

j_gene: TRBJ1-2
v_gene: TRBV18
CDR3aa: ASSPAGTAGHGYT

j_gene: TRBJ2-1
v_gene: TRBV27
CDR3aa: ASFRTAGIYNEQF

j_gene: TRBJ2-7
v_gene: TRBV5-6
CDR3aa: ASSTAWGEQY

j_gene: TRBJ2-6
v_gene: TRBV7-9
CDR3aa: ASVSSSISGANVLT

j_gene: TRBJ1-2
v_gene: TRBV5-1
CDR3aa: ASRTEANGYGYT

j_gene: TRBJ2-1
v_gene: TRBV29-1
CDR3aa: SVALNYNEQF

j_gene: TRBJ1-4
v_gene: TRBV30
CDR3aa: AWGETGTGGRGLF

j_gene: TRBJ2-1
v_gene: TRBV7-2
CDR3aa: ASSLMGGTLNEQF